The clone carrying this TCR beta chain has at least ten counts. The antigen remains undetermined. The sample belongs to a study of T cells in Graves' hyperthyroidism and ophthalmopathy. For ophthalmopathy patients, the Clinical Activity Score was at least 3 and the NOSPECS grade at least 4; duration was under 3 months. RNA transcripts gave rise to amplified TCR beta CDR3 regions. TCR CDR3 underwent first-round RT-PCR with the HTBI primer set. MiXCR was run by TCRdb on the multiplex PCR reads, yielding one entry per CDR3 protein. Of about 600,000 distinct CDR3 sequences listed, approximately 15% are singletons. Germline CDR1 is GTSNPN and CDR2 is SVGIG (reference sequence). Deletions cut 5 bases from V and 7 bases from J, with 15 bases between. The CDR3 extends over 12 amino acids. Study observations and caveats: Prediction of ophthalmopathy progression came a median around 6.1 months pre-onset.

The V gene is TRBV30, the J gene TRBJ2-7; TRBD2 is a possible D gene (7 bases). The sequence was obtained from a woman between 18 and 29 years old with Graves' ophthalmopathy. The specimen sequenced was blood. CDR3 sequence (DNA): TGTGCCTGGTCGGGGGCGGGAGATGAGCAGTACTTC. Translation gives CAWSGAGDEQYF.